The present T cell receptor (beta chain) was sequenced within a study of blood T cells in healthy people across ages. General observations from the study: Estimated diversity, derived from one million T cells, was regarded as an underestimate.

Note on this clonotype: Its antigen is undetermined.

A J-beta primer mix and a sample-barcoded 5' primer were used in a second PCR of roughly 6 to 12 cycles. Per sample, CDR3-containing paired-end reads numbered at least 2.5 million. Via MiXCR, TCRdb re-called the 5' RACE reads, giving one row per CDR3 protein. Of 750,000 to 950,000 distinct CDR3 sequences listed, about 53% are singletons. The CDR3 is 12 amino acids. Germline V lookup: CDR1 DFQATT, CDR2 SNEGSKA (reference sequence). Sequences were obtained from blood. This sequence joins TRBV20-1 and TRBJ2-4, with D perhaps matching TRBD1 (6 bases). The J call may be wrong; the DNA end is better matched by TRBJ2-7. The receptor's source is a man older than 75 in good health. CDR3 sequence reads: CSASGAGDEQYF. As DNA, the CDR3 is TGCAGTGCTAGTGGTGCAGGGGACGAGCAGTACTTC.